This record concerns one T cell receptor (beta chain) sequence. These data originate in a study of blood T cell repertoires in COVID-19. Study-wide context: Collection of acute and convalescent COVID-19 samples took place in the United States, Italy and Spain. T cells, B-cell-depleted T cells, or PBMCs supplied cDNA or gDNA.

Per germline, CDR1 LGHNA and CDR2 YSLEER. CDR3 length equals 14 residues. The V end was cut by 1 base, the J end by 1 base, with 4 bases between. Measured with immunoSEQ multiplex PCR; TCRdb has only the in-frame clones, and not every one. The repertoire holds about 480,000 clones, with 87% as singletons. Recruitment covered about two dozen US areas and drew participants whose ages spanned roughly 18 to 90 years. Participants' reported clinical history set cohort assignment. The rearrangement uses TRBV4-3 and TRBJ2-2; D unresolved. Specimen: PBMCs or T cells enriched from blood (not recorded which). This TCR was recovered from a woman in her late teens or twenties with acute COVID-19. CDR3 protein: CASSQVMNTGELFF. CDR3 coding DNA: TGCGCCAGCAGCCAAGTCATGAACACCGGGGAGCTGTTTTTT.